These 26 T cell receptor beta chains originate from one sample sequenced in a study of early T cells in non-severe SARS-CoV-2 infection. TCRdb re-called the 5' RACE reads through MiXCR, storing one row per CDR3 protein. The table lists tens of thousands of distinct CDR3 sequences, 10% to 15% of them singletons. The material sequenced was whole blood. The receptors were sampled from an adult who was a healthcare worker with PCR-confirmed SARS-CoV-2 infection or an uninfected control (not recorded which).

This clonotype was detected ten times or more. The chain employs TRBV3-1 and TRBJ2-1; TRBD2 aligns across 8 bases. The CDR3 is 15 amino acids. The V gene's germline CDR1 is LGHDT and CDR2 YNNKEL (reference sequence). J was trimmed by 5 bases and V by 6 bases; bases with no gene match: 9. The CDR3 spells CASSRSGGGNNEQFF. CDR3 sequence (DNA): TGTGCCAGCAGTCGAAGCGGGGGAGGTAACAATGAGCAGTTCTTC.

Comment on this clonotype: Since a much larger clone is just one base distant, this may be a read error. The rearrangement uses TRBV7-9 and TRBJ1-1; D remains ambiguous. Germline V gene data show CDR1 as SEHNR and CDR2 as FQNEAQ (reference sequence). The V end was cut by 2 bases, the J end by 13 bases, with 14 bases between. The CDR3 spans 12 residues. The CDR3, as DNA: TGTGCCAGCAGCTTAACGGACCAACGGGTTTTCTTT. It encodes CASSLTDQRVFF.

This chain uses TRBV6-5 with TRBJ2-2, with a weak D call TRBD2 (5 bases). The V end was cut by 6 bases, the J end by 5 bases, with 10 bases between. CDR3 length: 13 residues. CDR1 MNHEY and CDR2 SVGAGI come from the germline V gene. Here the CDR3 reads CASSGRGTGELFF. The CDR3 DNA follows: TGTGCCAGCAGCGGGCGAGGGACCGGGGAGCTGTTTTTT.

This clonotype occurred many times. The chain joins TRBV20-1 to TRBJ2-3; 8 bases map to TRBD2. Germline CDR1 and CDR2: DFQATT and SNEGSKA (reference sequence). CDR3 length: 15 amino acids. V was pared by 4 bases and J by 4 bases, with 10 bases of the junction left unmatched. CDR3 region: CSAKIRGGPADTQYF. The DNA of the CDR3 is TGCAGTGCTAAAATTCGGGGGGGGCCCGCAGATACGCAGTATTTT.

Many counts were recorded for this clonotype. The CDR3 is CSVELGANTEAFF. The CDR3 DNA sequence: TGCAGCGTTGAATTGGGGGCGAACACTGAAGCTTTCTTT. The gene calls are TRBV29-1 and TRBJ1-1, with TRBD1 as a possible D gene (6 bases). The CDR3 is made up of 13 amino acids. Germline V gives CDR1 SQVTM, CDR2 ANQGSEA. V was shortened by 2 bases and J by 1 base, with 8 bases between the two germline ends.

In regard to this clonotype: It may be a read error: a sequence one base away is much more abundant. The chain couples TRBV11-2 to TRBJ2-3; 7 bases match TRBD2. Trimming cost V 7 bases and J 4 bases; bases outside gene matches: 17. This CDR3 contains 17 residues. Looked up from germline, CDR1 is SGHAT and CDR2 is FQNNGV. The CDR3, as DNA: TGTGCCAGCAACCGTATTCTGGGGGGGAGAGTCGCAGATACGCAGTATTTT. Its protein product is CASNRILGGRVADTQYF.

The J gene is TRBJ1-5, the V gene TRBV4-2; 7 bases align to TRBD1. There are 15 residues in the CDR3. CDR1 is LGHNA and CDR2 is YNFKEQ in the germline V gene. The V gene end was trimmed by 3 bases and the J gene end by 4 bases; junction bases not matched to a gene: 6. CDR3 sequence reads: CASSQAGTENQPQHF. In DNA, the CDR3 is TGTGCCAGCAGCCAGGCCGGGACAGAGAATCAGCCCCAGCATTTT.

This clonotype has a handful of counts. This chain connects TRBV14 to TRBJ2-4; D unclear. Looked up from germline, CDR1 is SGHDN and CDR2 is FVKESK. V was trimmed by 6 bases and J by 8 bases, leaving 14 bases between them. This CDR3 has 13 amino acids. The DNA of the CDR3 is TGTGCCAGCAGTCCAAGGGAATTGGACATTCAGTACTTC. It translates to CASSPRELDIQYF.

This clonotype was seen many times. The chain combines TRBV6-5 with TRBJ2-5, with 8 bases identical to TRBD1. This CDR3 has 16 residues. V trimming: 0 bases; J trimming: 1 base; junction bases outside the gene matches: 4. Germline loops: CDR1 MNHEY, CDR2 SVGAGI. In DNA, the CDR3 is TGTGCCAGCAGTTACTCGGACAGGGACCTCCAAGAGACCCAGTACTTC. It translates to CASSYSDRDLQETQYF.

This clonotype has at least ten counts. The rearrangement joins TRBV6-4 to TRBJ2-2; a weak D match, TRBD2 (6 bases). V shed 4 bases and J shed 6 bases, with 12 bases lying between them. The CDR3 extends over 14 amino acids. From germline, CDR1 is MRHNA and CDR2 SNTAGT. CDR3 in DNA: TGTGCCAGCAGTGTTGGCAGCGGGTCCGGGGAGCTGTTTTTT. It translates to CASSVGSGSGELFF.

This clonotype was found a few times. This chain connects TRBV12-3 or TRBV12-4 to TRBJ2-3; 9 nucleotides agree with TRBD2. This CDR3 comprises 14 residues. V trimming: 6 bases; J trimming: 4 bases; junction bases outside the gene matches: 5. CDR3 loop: CASRSGLAPDTQYF. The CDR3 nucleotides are TGTGCCAGCAGATCGGGACTAGCACCAGATACGCAGTATTTT.

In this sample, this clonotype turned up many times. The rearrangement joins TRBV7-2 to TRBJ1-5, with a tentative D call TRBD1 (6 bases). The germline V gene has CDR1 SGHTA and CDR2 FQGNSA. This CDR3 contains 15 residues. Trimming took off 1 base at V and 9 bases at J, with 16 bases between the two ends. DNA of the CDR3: TGTGCCAGCAGCTTAGGGGGCAGGGGTGAGTGGCCCCAGCATTTT. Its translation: CASSLGGRGEWPQHF.

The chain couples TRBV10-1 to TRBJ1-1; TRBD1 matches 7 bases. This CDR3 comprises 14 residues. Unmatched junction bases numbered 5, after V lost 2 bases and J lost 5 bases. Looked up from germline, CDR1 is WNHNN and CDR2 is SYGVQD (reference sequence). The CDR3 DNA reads TGCGCCAGCAGTGAGGGCAGGGGGACAACTGAAGCTTTCTTT. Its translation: CASSEGRGTTEAFF.

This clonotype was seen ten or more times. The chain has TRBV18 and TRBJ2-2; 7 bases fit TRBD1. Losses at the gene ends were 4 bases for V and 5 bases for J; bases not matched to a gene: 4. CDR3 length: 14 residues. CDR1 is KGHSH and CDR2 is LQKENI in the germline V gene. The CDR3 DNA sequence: TGTGCCAGCTCACGAGCACAGGGGACCGGGGAGCTGTTTTTT. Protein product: CASSRAQGTGELFF.

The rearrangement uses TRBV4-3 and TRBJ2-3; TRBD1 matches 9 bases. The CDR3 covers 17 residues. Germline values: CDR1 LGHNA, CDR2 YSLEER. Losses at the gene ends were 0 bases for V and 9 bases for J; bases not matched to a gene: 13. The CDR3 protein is CASSQETGTGWGETQYF. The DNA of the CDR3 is TGCGCCAGCAGCCAAGAAACGGGGACAGGGTGGGGAGAAACGCAGTATTTT.

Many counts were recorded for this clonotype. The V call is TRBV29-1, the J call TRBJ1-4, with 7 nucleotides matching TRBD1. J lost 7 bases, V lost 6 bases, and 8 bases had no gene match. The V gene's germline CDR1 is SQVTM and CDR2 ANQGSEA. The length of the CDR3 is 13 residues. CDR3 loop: CSVGRQGGEKLFF. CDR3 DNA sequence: TGCAGCGTCGGGAGACAGGGCGGTGAAAAACTGTTTTTT.

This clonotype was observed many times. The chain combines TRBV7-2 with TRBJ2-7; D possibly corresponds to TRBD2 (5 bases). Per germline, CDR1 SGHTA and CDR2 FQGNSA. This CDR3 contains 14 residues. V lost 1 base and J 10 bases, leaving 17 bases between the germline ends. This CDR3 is CASSLGPGSLGQYF. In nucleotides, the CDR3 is TGTGCCAGCAGCTTAGGCCCTGGGAGCTTGGGACAGTACTTC.

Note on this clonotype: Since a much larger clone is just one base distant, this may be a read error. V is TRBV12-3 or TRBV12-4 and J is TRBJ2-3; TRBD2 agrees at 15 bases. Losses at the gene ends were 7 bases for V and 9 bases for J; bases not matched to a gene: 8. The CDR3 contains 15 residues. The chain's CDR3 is CASIPGLAGGRTQYF. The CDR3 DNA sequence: TGTGCCAGCATTCCTGGACTAGCGGGGGGGCGGACGCAGTATTTT.

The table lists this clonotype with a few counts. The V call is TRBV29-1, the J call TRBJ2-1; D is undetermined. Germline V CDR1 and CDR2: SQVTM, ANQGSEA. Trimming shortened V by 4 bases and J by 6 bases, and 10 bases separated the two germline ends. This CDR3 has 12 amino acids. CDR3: CSVGEGANEQFF. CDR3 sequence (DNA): TGCAGCGTTGGGGAAGGTGCCAATGAGCAGTTCTTC.

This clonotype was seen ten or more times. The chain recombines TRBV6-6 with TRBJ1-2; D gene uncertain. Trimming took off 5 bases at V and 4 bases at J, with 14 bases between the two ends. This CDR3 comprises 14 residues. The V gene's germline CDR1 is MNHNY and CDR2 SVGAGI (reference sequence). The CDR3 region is CASSLAIGFYGYTF. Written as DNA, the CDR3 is TGTGCCAGCAGTCTGGCGATCGGGTTCTATGGCTACACCTTC.

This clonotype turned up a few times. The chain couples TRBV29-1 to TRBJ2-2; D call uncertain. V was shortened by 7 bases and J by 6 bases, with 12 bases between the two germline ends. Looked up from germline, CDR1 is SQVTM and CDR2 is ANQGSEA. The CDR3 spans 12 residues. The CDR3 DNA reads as TGCAGCGCAAGTGTTGGGGCCGGGGAGCTGTTTTTT. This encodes CSASVGAGELFF.

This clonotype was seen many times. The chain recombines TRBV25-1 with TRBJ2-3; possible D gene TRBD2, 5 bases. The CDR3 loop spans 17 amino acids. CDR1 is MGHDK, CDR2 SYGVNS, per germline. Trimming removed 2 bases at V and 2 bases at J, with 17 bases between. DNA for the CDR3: TGTGCCAGCAGTGAACCCCTAGCAGGAATATACACAGATACGCAGTATTTT. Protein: CASSEPLAGIYTDTQYF.

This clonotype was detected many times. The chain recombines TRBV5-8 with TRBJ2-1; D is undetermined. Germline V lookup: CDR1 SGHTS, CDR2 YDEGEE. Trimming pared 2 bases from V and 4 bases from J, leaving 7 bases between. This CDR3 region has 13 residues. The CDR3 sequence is CASSFYSYNEQFF. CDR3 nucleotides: TGTGCCAGCAGCTTCTACTCGTACAATGAGCAGTTCTTC.

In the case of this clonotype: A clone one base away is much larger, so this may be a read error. CDR3 amino acids: CTSSLPGTGRVTEAFF. The CDR3 DNA sequence: TGTACCAGCAGCTTACCGGGGACTGGGCGGGTCACTGAAGCTTTCTTT. The rearrangement links TRBV7-9 to TRBJ1-1, with a tentative D call TRBD1 (5 bases). Germline V gene lookup returns CDR1 SEHNR and CDR2 FQNEAQ (reference sequence). The CDR3 runs to 16 residues.

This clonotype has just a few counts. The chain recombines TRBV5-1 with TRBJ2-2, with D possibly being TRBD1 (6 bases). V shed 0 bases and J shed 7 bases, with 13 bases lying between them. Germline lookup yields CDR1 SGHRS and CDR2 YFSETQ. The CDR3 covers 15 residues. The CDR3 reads CASSLGNRDVGELFF. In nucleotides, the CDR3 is TGCGCCAGCAGCTTGGGAAACAGGGATGTCGGGGAGCTGTTTTTT.

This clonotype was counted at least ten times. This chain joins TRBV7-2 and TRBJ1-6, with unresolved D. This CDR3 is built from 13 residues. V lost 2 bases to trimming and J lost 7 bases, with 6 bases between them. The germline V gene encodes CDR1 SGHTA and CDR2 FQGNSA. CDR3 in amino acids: CASSLFGNSPLHF. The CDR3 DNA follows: TGTGCCAGCAGCTTATTTGGGAATTCACCCCTCCACTTT.